This T cell receptor (beta chain) was documented in a study of metastatic and nonmetastatic thyroid tumors. Study in general: It was across blood and tumor or nodule tissue from malignant and benign thyroid patients that repertoires were compared.

Original handling: Between-group CDR3 differences, defined by clinicopathological status, yielded a distant-metastasis classifier for papillary thyroid cancer. TCRdb called clones again from the PCR reads with MiXCR. The V and J calls reflect TCRdb's pipeline rather than the authors' work. This repertoire shows over 11,000 clones, less than 25% found once; its top ten account for roughly 8%. Overall study findings and caveats: Versus benign nodules, malignant thyroid tumors reportedly had significantly higher TCR beta diversity, in blood and tumor.

CDR1 and CDR2 (germline): SGHAT, FQNNGV. J lost 4 bases, V lost 2 bases, and 4 bases had no gene match. CDR3 length: 15 amino acids. No patient received treatment before thyroid surgery. This clone was picked up many times. The target antigen is unknown. One base away lies a much larger clone, so this may be a sequencing read error. Sequencing was done on a sample of blood. The source of this sequence is a female donor with papillary thyroid cancer or a benign thyroid nodule (not recorded which). Some clones in this sample may be carry-over from other donors' samples. The chain links TRBV11-2 to TRBJ2-1, with 8 nucleotides matching TRBD2. CDR3 bases: TGTGCCAGCAGCTTACCTGCGGGAGGTTACAATGAGCAGTTCTTC. Translating gives CASSLPAGGYNEQFF.